This TCR beta chain was retrieved from a study of vaccination and CD4 T cells after COVID-19. Study information: Each participant underwent a two-dose regimen of either the BNT162b2 or the mRNA-1273 vaccine. Median time from COVID diagnosis to post-COVID sampling was roughly 13 weeks (35 to 161).

CD4+ T cells that had been cultured provided DNA sequenced with the Oncomine TCR Beta short-read assay. One entry per CDR3 protein results from TCRdb running MiXCR on the PCR reads. Of more than 20,000 distinct CDR3 sequences in the sample, 46% were seen once. This CDR3 region has 13 residues. Germline CDR1 reads MNHNY; CDR2 reads SVGAGI (reference sequence). The ends were cut back, 7 bases at V and 1 base at J, with 8 bases in the middle. Points on this clonotype: What it binds is unknown.

Time point here: late sampling 161 to 241 days after vaccination in a few convalescent patients. Treatment reported: approximately nine-day PBMC culture with coronavirus spike peptide pools or control peptides (ViraFEST assay). The sample here was CD4+ T cells from blood, cultured in vitro, taken about 7 months after SARS-CoV-2 vaccination. The chain has TRBV6-6 and TRBJ1-5, with a weak D call TRBD1 (6 bases). This receptor was obtained from a human donor who had recovered from COVID-19. CDR3: CASMQGSNQPQHF. The CDR3 DNA follows: TGTGCCAGCATGCAGGGGAGCAATCAGCCCCAGCATTTT.